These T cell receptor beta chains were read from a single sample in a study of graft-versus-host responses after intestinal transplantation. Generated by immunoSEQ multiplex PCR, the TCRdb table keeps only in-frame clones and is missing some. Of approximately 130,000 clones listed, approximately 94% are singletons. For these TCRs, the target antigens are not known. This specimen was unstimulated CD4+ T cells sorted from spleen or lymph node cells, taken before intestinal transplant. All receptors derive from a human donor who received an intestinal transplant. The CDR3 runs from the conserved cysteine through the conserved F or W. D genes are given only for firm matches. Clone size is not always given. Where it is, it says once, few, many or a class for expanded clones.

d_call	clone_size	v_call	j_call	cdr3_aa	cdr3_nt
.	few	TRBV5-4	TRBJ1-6	CASSLDSLNSPLHF	TGTGCCAGCAGCCTCGACAGCCTCAATTCACCCCTCCACTTT
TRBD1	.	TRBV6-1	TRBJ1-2	CATRQGNYGYTF	TGTGCCACTAGACAGGGGAACTATGGCTACACCTTC
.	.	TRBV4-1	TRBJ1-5	CASSQVGGNQPQHF	TGCGCCAGCAGCCAAGTGGGAGGTAATCAGCCCCAGCATTTT
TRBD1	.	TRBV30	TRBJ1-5	CAWGAGGHQPQHF	TGTGCCTGGGGTGCAGGGGGGCATCAGCCCCAGCATTTT
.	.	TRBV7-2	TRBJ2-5	CASSLRLGRETQYF	TGTGCCAGCAGCTTAAGGCTGGGGAGGGAGACCCAGTACTTC
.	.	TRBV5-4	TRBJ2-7	CASSLANSYEQYF	TGTGCCAGCAGCTTGGCAAACAGCTACGAGCAGTACTTC
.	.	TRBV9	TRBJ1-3	CASSVDPEAGYTPGNTIYF	TGTGCCAGCAGCGTAGATCCGGAGGCAGGCTATACTCCTGGAAACACCATATATTTT
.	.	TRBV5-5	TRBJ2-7	CASSLVGKGSSYEQYF	TGTGCCAGCAGCTTGGTTGGTAAGGGTTCCTCCTACGAGCAGTACTTC
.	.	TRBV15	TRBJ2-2	CATSRARNRVSGELFF	TGTGCCACCAGCAGAGCTCGAAACAGGGTATCCGGGGAGCTGTTTTTT
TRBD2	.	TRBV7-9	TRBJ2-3	CASSLRGGAGDTQYF	TGTGCCAGCAGCTTGCGCGGGGGGGCAGGAGATACGCAGTATTTT
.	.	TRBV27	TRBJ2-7	CASNPLGGTEQYF	TGTGCCAGCAACCCACTAGGGGGGACCGAGCAGTACTTC
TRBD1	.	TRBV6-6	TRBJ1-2	CASSYRQGGGYTF	TGTGCCAGCAGTTACCGACAGGGGGGTGGCTACACCTTC
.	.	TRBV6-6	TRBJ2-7	CASSPRGGPYEQYF	TGTGCCAGCAGTCCCCGAGGGGGGCCCTACGAGCAGTACTTC
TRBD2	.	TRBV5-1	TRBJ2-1	CASSLVAGGIYNEQFF	TGCGCCAGCAGCTTGGTAGCGGGGGGGATTTACAATGAGCAGTTCTTC
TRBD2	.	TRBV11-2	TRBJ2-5	CASSLAGGTNGETQYF	TGTGCCAGCAGCTTGGCGGGGGGTACGAATGGTGAGACCCAGTACTTC
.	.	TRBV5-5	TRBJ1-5	CASSFRGNQPQHF	TGTGCCAGCAGCTTTCGGGGGAATCAGCCCCAGCATTTT
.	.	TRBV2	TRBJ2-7	CASRQGTYEQYF	TGTGCCAGCAGACAGGGAACCTACGAGCAGTACTTC
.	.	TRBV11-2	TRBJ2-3	CASSTRTIDTQYF	TGTGCCAGCAGCACCCGGACAATAGATACGCAGTATTTT
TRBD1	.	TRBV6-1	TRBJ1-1	CASSTGTGPRTEAFF	TGTGCCAGCAGTACCGGGACAGGGCCCCGTACTGAAGCTTTCTTT
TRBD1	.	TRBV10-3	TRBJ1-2	CAISTGEDYGYTF	TGTGCCATCAGTACAGGGGAGGACTATGGCTACACCTTC
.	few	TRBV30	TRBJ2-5	CAWSPAETQYF	TGTGCCTGGTCCCCTGCGGAGACCCAGTACTTC
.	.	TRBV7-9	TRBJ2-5	CASSQGETQYF	TGTGCCAGCAGCCAGGGGGAGACCCAGTACTTC
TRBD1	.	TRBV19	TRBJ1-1	CASSDPGGPNTEAFF	TGTGCCAGTAGTGATCCAGGGGGACCAAACACTGAAGCTTTCTTT
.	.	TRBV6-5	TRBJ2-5	CASSRVPGGHLYF	TGTGCCAGCAGCCGGGTGCCGGGTGGCCACCTGTACTTC
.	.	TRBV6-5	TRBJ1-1	CASSGLGAANTEAFF	TGTGCCAGCAGTGGACTGGGGGCCGCGAACACTGAAGCTTTCTTT
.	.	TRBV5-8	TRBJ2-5	CASSLEVIGGTGETQYF	TGTGCCAGCAGCTTGGAAGTAATCGGGGGCACGGGAGAGACCCAGTACTTC
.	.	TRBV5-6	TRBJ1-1	CASSLERVTEAFF	TGTGCCAGCAGCTTGGAGCGGGTGACTGAAGCTTTCTTT
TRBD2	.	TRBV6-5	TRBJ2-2	CASSYQRGAGTGELFF	TGTGCCAGCAGTTACCAGCGGGGGGCGGGGACCGGGGAGCTGTTTTTT
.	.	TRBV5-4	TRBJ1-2	CASSLDEGRNYGYTF	TGTGCCAGCAGCTTGGATGAAGGCAGGAACTATGGCTACACCTTC
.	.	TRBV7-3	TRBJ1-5	CASSLERQQPQHF	TGTGCCAGCAGCTTGGAACGCCAGCAGCCCCAGCATTTT
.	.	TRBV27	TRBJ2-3	CASSQLQSTDTQYF	TGTGCCAGCAGCCAACTCCAGAGCACAGATACGCAGTATTTT
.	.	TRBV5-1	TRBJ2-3	CASSLARAQDTQYF	TGCGCCAGCAGTCTAGCGCGGGCTCAAGATACGCAGTATTTT
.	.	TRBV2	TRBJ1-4	CASSVGRNNEKLFF	TGTGCCAGCAGCGTCGGACGGAATAATGAAAAACTGTTTTTT
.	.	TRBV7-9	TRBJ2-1	CASSSFGGAGNEQFF	TGTGCCAGCAGCTCATTTGGGGGGGCCGGGAATGAGCAGTTCTTC
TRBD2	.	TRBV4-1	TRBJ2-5	CASSYSGGRQETQYF	TGCGCCAGCAGTTATAGCGGGGGCCGTCAAGAGACCCAGTACTTC
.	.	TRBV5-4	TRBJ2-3	CASSLGPTHTDTQYF	TGTGCCAGCAGCTTGGGGCCTACTCACACAGATACGCAGTATTTT
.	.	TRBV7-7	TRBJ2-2	CASSRTNTGELFF	TGTGCCAGCAGCCGCACAAACACCGGGGAGCTGTTTTTT
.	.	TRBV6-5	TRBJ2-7	CATAGVQGAYEQYF	TGTGCCACCGCGGGGGTCCAGGGGGCCTACGAGCAGTACTTC
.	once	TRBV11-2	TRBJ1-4	CASSLWGGALEKLFF	TGTGCCAGCAGCTTATGGGGGGGGGCCCTGGAAAAACTGTTTTTT
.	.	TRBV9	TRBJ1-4	CASSGTNEKLFF	TGTGCCAGCAGCGGGACGAATGAAAAACTGTTTTTT
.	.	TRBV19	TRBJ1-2	CASSIGPGYGYTF	TGTGCCAGTAGTATAGGGCCAGGCTATGGCTACACCTTC
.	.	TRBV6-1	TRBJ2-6	CASSEATSGANVLTF	TGTGCCAGCAGTGAAGCCACGTCTGGGGCCAACGTCCTGACTTTC
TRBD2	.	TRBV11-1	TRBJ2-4	CASSLGTRHIQYF	TGTGCCAGCAGCTTAGGGACTAGACACATTCAGTACTTC
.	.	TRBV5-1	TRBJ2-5	CASSLGQYQETQYF	TGCGCCAGCAGCTTAGGACAGTACCAAGAGACCCAGTACTTC
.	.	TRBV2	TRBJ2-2	CASSGLGGGELFF	TGTGCCAGCAGTGGACTAGGTGGCGGGGAGCTGTTTTTT
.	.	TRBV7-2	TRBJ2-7	CASSLLGSVEQYF	TGTGCCAGCAGCTTATTAGGGTCGGTCGAGCAGTACTTC
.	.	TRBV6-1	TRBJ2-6	CASKTRLSGANVLTF	TGTGCCAGCAAAACACGCCTCTCTGGGGCCAACGTCCTGACTTTC
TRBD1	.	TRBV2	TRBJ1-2	CASGGQMGNYGYTF	TGTGCCAGCGGGGGACAGATGGGGAACTATGGCTACACCTTC
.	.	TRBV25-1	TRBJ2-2	CASSETIGSAGELFF	TGTGCCAGCAGTGAAACCATCGGCTCCGCCGGGGAGCTGTTTTTT
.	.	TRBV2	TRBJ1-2	CASRQGRGGYTF	TGTGCCAGCAGGCAGGGGCGCGGTGGCTACACCTTC
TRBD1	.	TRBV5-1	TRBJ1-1	CASSLGDRSHNTEAFF	TGCGCCAGCAGCTTGGGGGACAGGTCCCATAACACTGAAGCTTTCTTT
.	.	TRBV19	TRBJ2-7	CASSIGTGHYEQYF	TGTGCCAGTAGTATAGGTACGGGGCACTACGAGCAGTACTTC
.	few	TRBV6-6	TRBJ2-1	CATLPRGDNNEQFF	TGTGCCACCCTCCCTCGAGGGGACAACAATGAGCAGTTCTTC
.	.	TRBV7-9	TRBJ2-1	CASSRGDISNNEQFF	TGTGCCAGCAGTCGGGGGGACATTAGTAACAATGAGCAGTTCTTC
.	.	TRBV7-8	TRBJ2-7	CASSLDRGPLPNEQYF	TGTGCCAGCAGCTTAGACCGCGGACCCCTTCCCAACGAGCAGTACTTC
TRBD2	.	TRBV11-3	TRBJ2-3	CASSLLAGTDTQYF	TGTGCCAGCAGCTTACTAGCGGGCACAGATACGCAGTATTTT
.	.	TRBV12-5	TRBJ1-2	CASGLLDVASYGYTF	TGTGCTAGTGGTCTGCTGGACGTCGCTAGCTATGGCTACACCTTC
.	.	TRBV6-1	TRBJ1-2	CASSLTGKSGYTF	TGTGCCAGCAGTCTAACAGGGAAAAGTGGCTACACCTTC
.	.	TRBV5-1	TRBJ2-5	CASSLEPRDQETQYF	TGCGCCAGCAGCTTGGAGCCGAGGGACCAAGAGACCCAGTACTTC
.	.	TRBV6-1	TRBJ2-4	CASSHRDGAKNIQYF	TGTGCCAGCAGTCACAGGGACGGAGCCAAAAACATTCAGTACTTC